This record looks at one TCR beta chain sequence and its context. What it recognizes is unknown. V was cut by 6 bases and J by 1 base, with 19 bases left in between. CDR3 size: 16 residues. Germline V gene data show CDR1 as SGHAT and CDR2 as FQNNGV. PCR or immunohistochemistry showed mismatch repair deficiency in every enrolled patient. This sample is part of a study of PD-1 blockade in mismatch repair-deficient tumors. Across the study: Patients had about a dozen mismatch repair-deficient cancer types and were previously treated and progressing.

The study's findings and limits: Rapid post-treatment expansion, then contraction, generally preceding radiologic response, marked tumor-resident clones.

TCRdb keeps only in-frame clones here, not all; method: immunoSEQ multiplex PCR. The profile shows approximately 110,000 clones, about three quarters of them singletons. The genes are TRBV11-2 and TRBJ2-7; D is ambiguous. The clonotype originates from an adult with mismatch repair-deficient cancer. The sequenced sample was peripheral blood, obtained 60 to 65 weeks after starting pembrolizumab. CDR3 residues: CASSSNVGVRSYEQYF. As DNA, the CDR3 is TGTGCCAGCAGTTCAAACGTCGGAGTTAGATCCTACGAGCAGTACTTC.